Presented here are 8 T cell receptor beta chains from one specimen sequenced in a study of cytomegalovirus exposure and HLA in healthy donors. Primers for the PCR totalled 60 Vbeta and 13 Jbeta. TCRdb's copy holds only in-frame clones and misses some; the assay was immunoSEQ multiplex PCR. The table includes over 150,000 clones, approximately 80% detected once. The sequencing sample was made of PBMCs. The source is a male donor in good health and CMV-seronegative.

This rearrangement joins TRBV6-5 to TRBJ2-7; possibly TRBD1 for D (5 bases). CDR3 length equals 13 residues. Between the trimmed V and J ends, which lost 5 bases and 2 bases, there was a span of 10 bases. Germline loops: CDR1 MNHEY, CDR2 SVGAGI. In DNA, the CDR3 is TGTGCCAGCAGTCCCAGGGTAACCTACGAGCAGTACTTC. It encodes CASSPRVTYEQYF.

This chain links TRBV7-3 with TRBJ2-4, with 13 bases matching TRBD2. J was trimmed by 3 bases and V by 5 bases; bases with no gene match: 7. Germline values: CDR1 SGHTA, CDR2 FQGTGA. The CDR3 is made up of 17 amino acids. The CDR3 spells CASSPGLAGDNKNIQYF. CDR3 nucleotide sequence: TGTGCCAGCAGCCCTGGACTAGCGGGGGACAACAAAAACATTCAGTACTTC.

The rearrangement links TRBV5-4 to TRBJ2-5; TRBD2 matches at 7 bases. The V and J ends lost 4 bases and 5 bases, in that order; junction bases with no gene match: 8. The CDR3 runs to 14 residues. Germline V lookup: CDR1 SGHNT, CDR2 YYREEE (reference sequence). DNA for the CDR3: TGTGCCAGCAGCCGCGGCGGCGGGGGTGAGACCCAGTACTTC. Encoded protein: CASSRGGGGETQYF.

V usage is TRBV18 and J usage is TRBJ2-7; 8 positions agree with TRBD1. The CDR3 is 15 residues long. After removal of 3 bases from V and 11 bases from J, the junction contained 15 bases not matched to a gene. Germline values: CDR1 KGHSH, CDR2 LQKENI. The CDR3 DNA follows: TGTGCCAGCTCACCCCCGACAGGGGAGTTAAGGTGGGAGTACTTC. This codes for CASSPPTGELRWEYF.

This clone was seen just once. The chain carries TRBV7-2 and TRBJ2-3; unclear D gene. This CDR3 comprises 15 residues. CDR1 and CDR2 from the germline V gene are SGHTA and FQGNSA. The ends were cut back, 3 bases at V and 1 base at J, with 11 bases in the middle. CDR3 DNA sequence: TGTGCCAGCAGCTTGGCCGGGTCCCGCACAGATACGCAGTATTTT. Amino acids: CASSLAGSRTDTQYF.

The chain uses TRBV4-1 and TRBJ2-7, with 12 bases aligning to TRBD2. CDR3 length equals 16 residues. With V trimmed by 1 base and J by 0 bases, 1 base remained unmatched. The V gene's germline CDR1 is MGHRA and CDR2 YSYEKL. CDR3 amino acids: CASSQVTSGGSYEQYF. As DNA, the CDR3 is TGCGCCAGCAGCCAAGTGACTAGCGGGGGCTCCTACGAGCAGTACTTC.

The table lists this clone with a count of one. The chain recombines TRBV6-5 with TRBJ1-2, with 10 nucleotides matching TRBD1. Germline loops: CDR1 MNHEY, CDR2 SVGAGI. The V and J ends lost 5 bases and 5 bases, in that order; junction bases with no gene match: 5. The CDR3 runs to 14 residues. The CDR3 here is CASSGDRGRYGYTF. The CDR3 coding sequence is TGTGCCAGCAGTGGGGACAGGGGTCGGTATGGCTACACCTTC.

In its sample, this clone was seen once. This CDR3 reads CASSFSEWTSAYNEQFF. In nucleotides, the CDR3 is TGTGCCAGCAGTTTTAGTGAGTGGACTAGCGCCTACAATGAGCAGTTCTTC. The rearrangement uses TRBV28 and TRBJ2-1; TRBD2 aligns across 9 bases. V dropped 3 bases and J dropped 2; count of bases not matched to a gene: 8. The CDR3 is 17 residues long. Germline CDR1 and CDR2: MDHEN and SYDVKM.